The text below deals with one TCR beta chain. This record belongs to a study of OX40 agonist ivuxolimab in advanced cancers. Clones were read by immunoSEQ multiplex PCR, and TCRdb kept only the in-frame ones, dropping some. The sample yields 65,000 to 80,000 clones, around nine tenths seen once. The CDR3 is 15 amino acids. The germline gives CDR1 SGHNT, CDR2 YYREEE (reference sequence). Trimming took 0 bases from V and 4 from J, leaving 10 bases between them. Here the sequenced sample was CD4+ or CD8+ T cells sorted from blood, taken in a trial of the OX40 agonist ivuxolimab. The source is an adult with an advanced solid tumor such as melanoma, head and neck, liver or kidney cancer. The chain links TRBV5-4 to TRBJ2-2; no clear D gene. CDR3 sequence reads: CASSLGLAVTGELFF. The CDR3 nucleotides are TGTGCCAGCAGCTTGGGGTTGGCCGTCACCGGGGAGCTGTTTTTT.